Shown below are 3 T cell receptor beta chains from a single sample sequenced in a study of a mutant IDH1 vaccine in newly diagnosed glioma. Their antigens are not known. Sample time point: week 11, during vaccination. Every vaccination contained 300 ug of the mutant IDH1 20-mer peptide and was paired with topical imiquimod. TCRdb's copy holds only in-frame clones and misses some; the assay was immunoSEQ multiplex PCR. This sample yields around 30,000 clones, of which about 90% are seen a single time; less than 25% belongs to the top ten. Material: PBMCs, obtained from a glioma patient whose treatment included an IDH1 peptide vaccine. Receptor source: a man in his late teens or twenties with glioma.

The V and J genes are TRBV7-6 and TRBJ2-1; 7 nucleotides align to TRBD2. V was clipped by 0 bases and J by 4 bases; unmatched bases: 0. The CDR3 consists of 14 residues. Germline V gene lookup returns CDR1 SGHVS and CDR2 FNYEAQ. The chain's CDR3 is CASSLASGYNEQFF. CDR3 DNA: TGTGCCAGCAGCTTAGCTAGCGGGTACAATGAGCAGTTCTTC. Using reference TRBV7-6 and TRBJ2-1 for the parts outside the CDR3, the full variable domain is GAGVSQSPRYKVTKRGQDVALRCDPISGHVSLYWYRQALGQGPEFLTYFNYEAQQDKSGLPNDRFSAERPEGSISTLTIQRTEQRDSAMYRCASSLASGYNEQFFGPGTRLTVL.

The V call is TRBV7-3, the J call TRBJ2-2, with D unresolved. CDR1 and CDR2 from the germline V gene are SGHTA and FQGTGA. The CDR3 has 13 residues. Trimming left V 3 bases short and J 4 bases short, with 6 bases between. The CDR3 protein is CASSLLGTGELFF. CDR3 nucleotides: TGTGCCAGCAGCTTGCTAGGCACCGGGGAGCTGTTTTTT.

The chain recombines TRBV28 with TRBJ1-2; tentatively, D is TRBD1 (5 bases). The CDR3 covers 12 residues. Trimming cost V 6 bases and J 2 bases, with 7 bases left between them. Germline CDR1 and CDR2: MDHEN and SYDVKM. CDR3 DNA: TGTGCCAGCAGGGGGCTGAACTATGGCTACACCTTC. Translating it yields CASRGLNYGYTF.